This TCR beta chain was found in a study of graft-versus-host responses after intestinal transplantation. The CDR3 contains 15 residues. V lost 3 bases, J lost 3 bases, and 13 bases lay in between. Germline CDR1 SGDLS, CDR2 YYNGEE. Notes on this clone: The antigen remains undetermined.

This table comes from immunoSEQ multiplex PCR, and its TCRdb copy is limited to in-frame clones, with some not included. The table records about 26,000 clones, 82% of them present only once. The chain carries TRBV9 and TRBJ1-3; weak D call: TRBD1 (6 bases). The sequence derives from a human donor who received an intestinal transplant. The sample was unstimulated CD4+ T cells sorted from spleen or lymph node cells, taken before intestinal transplant. CDR3 loop: CASSADTGYGNTIYF. The CDR3 DNA reads as TGTGCCAGCAGCGCAGATACAGGGTATGGAAACACCATATATTTT.